This is a list of T cell receptor beta chains from one sample in a study of shared clonotypes between healthy human individuals. TCRdb keeps only in-frame clones here, not all; method: immunoSEQ multiplex PCR. The table has about 530,000 clones, almost 97% seen once. The sequenced material came from naive CD4+ T cells sorted from blood. These receptors were taken from a woman in her 30s in good health. CDR3s leave out the opening cysteine and the closing phenylalanine or tryptophan. Each record gives: CDR3 protein, V gene.

ASRRALNSPLH,TRBV7-8
ASSSRGNEQF,TRBV27
SVVGQLNTEAF,TRBV29-1
ASSPGTGNNQPQH,TRBV18
ASRPRPAGQETQY,TRBV5-1
ASSSPPVEREQY,TRBV5-1
ASSLQGGSYEQY,TRBV7-2
ASSLRNQGTEAF,TRBV5-8
ASRQGGAYNEQF,TRBV28
AWRVLGANTEAF,TRBV30
ASSLDRGSYEQY,TRBV7-7
ASSPPERGRSYEQY,TRBV4-1
ASSRDGFYEQY,TRBV5-1
ASSLVAGEGETQY,TRBV5-1
ASSVDRYNSPLH,TRBV9
ASTWGPHTDTQY,TRBV2
ATRQGTDHGYT,TRBV6-4
ASSPMGSTQY,TRBV11-3